Below, 15 T cell receptor beta chains from the same sample are listed, as sequenced in a study of regulatory T cells in long-lasting Graves disease. Construction of the TCR beta libraries employed iRepertoire HTBI primers in conjunction with Arm-PCR of CDR3 regions. TCRdb redid the calling of the multiplex PCR reads with MiXCR, one entry per CDR3 protein. The sample lists over 450,000 distinct CDR3 sequences, about 12% occurring once. Time point specified: newly diagnosed GD, antithyroid drugs for less than 3 months. From PBMCs, RNA was extracted and then used to make the TCR library. This sample was shared with a second study, whose subject was T cells in Graves' hyperthyroidism and ophthalmopathy.

The sample was peripheral blood mononuclear cells (PBMCs), taken at new diagnosis, from a patient treated with antithyroid drugs. The receptors come from a woman in her twenties or thirties with Graves disease.

This clonotype was seen at least ten times. The V and J genes are TRBV27 and TRBJ1-6, with D perhaps TRBD1 (6 bases). From germline, CDR1 is MNHEY and CDR2 SMNVEV (reference sequence). V was pared by 9 bases and J by 9 bases, with 24 bases between. The CDR3 runs 16 residues. This chain's CDR3 is CASHGGADRLGSPLHF. CDR3 DNA: TGTGCCAGTCACGGGGGGGCCGACAGGCTAGGTTCACCCCTCCACTTT.

At least ten counts were recorded for this clonotype. The chain recombines TRBV19 with TRBJ2-5; 12 bases match TRBD1. The V gene's germline CDR1 is LNHDA and CDR2 SQIVND (reference sequence). J lost 5 bases, V lost 4 bases, and 5 bases had no gene match. The CDR3 has 15 residues. The CDR3 nucleotides are TGTGCCAGTAGTACGGGACAGGGGGCGTGGGAGACCCAGTACTTC. This codes for CASSTGQGAWETQYF.

This clonotype was found many times. Here the CDR3 reads CASSQHRGNTEAFF. Here the CDR3 DNA reads TGTGCCAGCAGCCAGCACCGGGGGAACACTGAAGCTTTCTTT. J is TRBJ1-1 and V is TRBV3-1, with no clear D. Germline V gene sequence: CDR1 LGHDT, CDR2 YNNKEL (reference sequence). This CDR3 is built from 14 residues. Trimming pared 3 bases from V and 1 base from J, leaving 9 bases between.

This clonotype was observed at least ten times. The V call is TRBV3-1, the J call TRBJ2-5, with D possibly TRBD1 on 6 matching bases. Trimming took 3 bases from V and 4 from J, leaving 12 bases between them. The CDR3 loop spans 14 amino acids. Germline V lookup: CDR1 LGHDT, CDR2 YNNKEL (reference sequence). The CDR3 region has the DNA TGTGCCAGCAGCCATCCCGGACAGCCAGAGACCCAGTACTTC. This translates into CASSHPGQPETQYF.

In its sample, this clonotype was seen many times. The chain carries TRBV11-2 and TRBJ2-4; D might be TRBD2 (6 bases). Germline CDR1 reads SGHAT; CDR2 reads FQNNGV. The CDR3 spans 11 residues. With 1 base removed from V and 11 bases from J, the gap between germline ends came to 6 bases. CDR3 DNA: TGTGCCAGCAGCTTAGCGGGGGTTCAGTACTTC. This translates into CASSLAGVQYF. The full variable domain, in which reference TRBV11-2 and TRBJ2-4 provide the parts outside the CDR3, is EAGVAQSPRYKIIEKRQSVAFWCNPISGHATLYWYQQILGQGPKLLIQFQNNGVVDDSQLPKDRFSAERLKGVDSTLKIQPAKLEDSAVYLCASSLAGVQYFGAGTRLSVL.

This clonotype was seen at least ten times. This chain connects TRBV6-1 to TRBJ1-1; D remains unclear. Germline V gives CDR1 MNHNS, CDR2 SASEGT. The CDR3 runs to 12 residues. V gave up 8 bases and J gave up 4 bases, with 11 bases separating them. The CDR3 region is CASLLASTEAFF. CDR3 bases: TGTGCCAGCCTATTGGCGAGCACTGAAGCTTTCTTT.

Many counts were recorded for this clonotype. The chain has TRBV20-1 and TRBJ2-7, with TRBD2 identical over 10 bases. Germline loops: CDR1 DFQATT, CDR2 SNEGSKA (reference sequence). The CDR3 covers 16 residues. With 0 bases clipped from V and 5 bases from J, the junction kept 10 bases outside the gene matches. The CDR3: CSARDYSGRGGDEQYF. The CDR3 DNA reads as TGCAGTGCTAGAGATTACAGCGGGAGGGGTGGGGACGAGCAGTACTTC.

This clonotype appeared many times. CDR3 amino acids: CASSMDRGRETQYF. In nucleotides, the CDR3 is TGTGCCAGCAGCATGGACAGGGGCAGGGAGACCCAGTACTTC. The J gene is TRBJ2-5, the V gene TRBV7-2, with 9 bases matching TRBD1. The CDR3 runs 14 residues. V was pared by 5 bases and J by 5 bases, with 6 bases of the junction left unmatched. The germline V gene encodes CDR1 SGHTA and CDR2 FQGNSA.

The CDR3 spells CASSFSGASNQPQHF. CDR3 bases: TGTGCCAGCAGCTTCTCAGGGGCGAGCAATCAGCCCCAGCATTTT. V is TRBV7-9 and J is TRBJ1-5, with D perhaps TRBD1 (6 bases). Trimming stripped 3 bases from V and 1 base from J, with 10 bases between. Germline V CDR1 and CDR2: SEHNR, FQNEAQ (reference sequence). CDR3 length: 15 residues.

In its sample, this clonotype was seen a few times. This rearrangement joins TRBV5-4 to TRBJ2-3; TRBD1 aligns across 8 bases. With V trimmed by 3 bases and J by 5 bases, 20 bases remained unmatched. Per germline, CDR1 SGHNT and CDR2 YYREEE (reference sequence). This CDR3 is built from 19 residues. Here the CDR3 DNA reads TGTGCCAGCAGCTCACAAAAAAGCAGGGGGCTAAGTCGCGAAGATACGCAGTATTTT. Translating gives CASSSQKSRGLSREDTQYF.

The sample holds a few counts of this clonotype. The V call is TRBV10-3, the J call TRBJ1-1; 11 bases map to TRBD1. CDR3 length: 15 amino acids. In germline, CDR1 is ENHRY, CDR2 SYGVKD. V was clipped by 5 bases and J by 7 bases; unmatched bases: 9. CDR3: CAISMGTGGFREAFF. DNA of the CDR3: TGTGCCATCAGTATGGGGACAGGGGGATTTCGTGAAGCTTTCTTT.

The chain is built from TRBV20-1 and TRBJ2-4, with 8 bases aligning to TRBD1. Germline CDR1 reads DFQATT; CDR2 reads SNEGSKA (reference sequence). This CDR3 is built from 14 residues. The trim removed 3 bases at V and 1 base at J, leaving 2 bases unmatched. The CDR3 loop reads CSASRGPAKNIQYF. The CDR3 coding sequence is TGCAGTGCTAGCAGGGGGCCGGCCAAAAACATTCAGTACTTC.

Concerning this clonotype itself: Possible read error: a much larger clone is one base away. V is TRBV6-5 and J is TRBJ1-5; 11 nucleotides line up with TRBD1. The J segment lost 7 bases and the V segment lost 2 bases, leaving 7 bases of the junction unmatched. The CDR3 is made up of 16 amino acids. CDR1 MNHEY and CDR2 SVGAGI come from the germline V gene. DNA of the CDR3: TGTGCCAGCAGTTACCAGGGACAGGGGGTAGGCCAGCCCCAGCATTTT. As protein: CASSYQGQGVGQPQHF.

The J gene is TRBJ1-6, the V gene TRBV10-2; maybe TRBD1 (5 bases). The V gene's germline CDR1 is WSHSY and CDR2 SAAADI. The CDR3 length is 16 residues. The V end was cut by 3 bases, the J end by 5 bases, with 14 bases between. The CDR3 DNA reads TGCGCCAGCAGTGAATTTTCGTTGGGGGATAATTCACCCCTCCACTTT. As protein: CASSEFSLGDNSPLHF.

At least ten counts were recorded for this clonotype. V and J are TRBV6-1 and TRBJ1-5; 7 nucleotides line up with TRBD1. This CDR3 is built from 14 residues. The V gene's germline CDR1 is MNHNS and CDR2 SASEGT. Unmatched junction bases numbered 6, after V lost 5 bases and J lost 5 bases. The CDR3 bases are TGTGCCAGCAGTCCCGGGACAGAATATCAGCCCCAGCATTTT. Translating it yields CASSPGTEYQPQHF.